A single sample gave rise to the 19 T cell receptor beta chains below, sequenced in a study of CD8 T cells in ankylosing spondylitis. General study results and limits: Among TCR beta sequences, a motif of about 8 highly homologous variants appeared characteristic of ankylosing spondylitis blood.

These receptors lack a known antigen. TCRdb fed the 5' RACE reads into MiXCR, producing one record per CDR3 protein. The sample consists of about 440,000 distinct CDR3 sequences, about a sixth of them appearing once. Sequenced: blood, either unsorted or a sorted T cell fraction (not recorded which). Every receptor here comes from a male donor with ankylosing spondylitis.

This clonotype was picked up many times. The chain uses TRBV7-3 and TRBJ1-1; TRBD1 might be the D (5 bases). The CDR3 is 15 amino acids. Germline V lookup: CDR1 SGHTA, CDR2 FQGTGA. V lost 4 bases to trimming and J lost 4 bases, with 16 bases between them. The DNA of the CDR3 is TGTGCCAGCAGCTCCCGTACAGGATTGGGCACTGAAGCTTTCTTT. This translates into CASSSRTGLGTEAFF.

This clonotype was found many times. The CDR3 sequence: CASSYSSYLGQGADEQYF. The CDR3 nucleotides read TGTGCCAGCAGTTACTCGTCCTACTTGGGACAGGGTGCCGACGAGCAGTACTTC. This sequence joins TRBV6-5 and TRBJ2-7; 9 nucleotides agree with TRBD1. Germline V CDR1 and CDR2: MNHEY, SVGAGI. V shed 0 bases and J 5 bases; nucleotides not matched to a gene: 14. The CDR3 spans 18 residues.

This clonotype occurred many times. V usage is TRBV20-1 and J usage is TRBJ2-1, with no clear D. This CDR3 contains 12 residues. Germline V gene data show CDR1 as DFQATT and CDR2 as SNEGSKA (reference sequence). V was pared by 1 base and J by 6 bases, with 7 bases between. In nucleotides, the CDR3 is TGCAGTGCTAGAGTTAAAAGCAATGAGCAGTTCTTC. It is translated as CSARVKSNEQFF.

CDR3 coding DNA: TGTGCCAGCAGCCCAAGAGACAGGGCGTCTGGAAACACCATATATTTT. Translating gives CASSPRDRASGNTIYF. The genes are TRBV7-2 and TRBJ1-3, with 7 bases fitting TRBD1. From germline, CDR1 is SGHTA and CDR2 FQGNSA. Unmatched junction bases numbered 8, after V lost 5 bases and J lost 1 base. This CDR3 region has 16 residues. The variable domain in full, completed from reference TRBV7-2 and TRBJ1-3, reads GAGVSQSPSNKVTEKGKDVELRCDPISGHTALYWYRQSLGQGLEFLIYFQGNSAPDKSGLPSDRFSAERTGGSVSTLTIQRTQQEDSAVYLCASSPRDRASGNTIYFGEGSWLTVV.

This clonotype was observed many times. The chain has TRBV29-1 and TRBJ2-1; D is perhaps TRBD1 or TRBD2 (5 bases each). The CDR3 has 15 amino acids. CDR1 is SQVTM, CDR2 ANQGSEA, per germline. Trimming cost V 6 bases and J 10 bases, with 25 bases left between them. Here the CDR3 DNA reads TGCAGCGTGGACACTTTGCGGGCCACGGTCTTGGAGCAGTTCTTC. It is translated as CSVDTLRATVLEQFF.

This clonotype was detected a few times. The CDR3 is CASSPGLINSPLHF. The CDR3 nucleotides are TGTGCCAGCAGTCCGGGACTTATTAATTCACCCCTCCACTTT. V usage is TRBV12-3 or TRBV12-4 and J usage is TRBJ1-6; D is perhaps TRBD1 (5 bases). The ends were cut back, 5 bases at V and 6 bases at J, with 11 bases in the middle. This CDR3 contains 14 residues.

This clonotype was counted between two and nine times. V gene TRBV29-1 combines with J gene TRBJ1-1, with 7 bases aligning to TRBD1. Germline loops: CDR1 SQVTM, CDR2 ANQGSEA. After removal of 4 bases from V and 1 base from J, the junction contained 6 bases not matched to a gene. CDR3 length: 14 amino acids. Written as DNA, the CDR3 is TGCAGCGTTGTATATGGGACAGCGAACACTGAAGCTTTCTTT. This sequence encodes CSVVYGTANTEAFF.

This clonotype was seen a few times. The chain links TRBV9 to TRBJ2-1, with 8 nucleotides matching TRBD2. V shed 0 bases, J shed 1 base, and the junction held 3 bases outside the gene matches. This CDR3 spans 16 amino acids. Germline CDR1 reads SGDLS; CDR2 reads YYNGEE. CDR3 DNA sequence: TGTGCCAGCAGCGTAGGGGGCGGGGGGTCCTACAATGAGCAGTTCTTC. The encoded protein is CASSVGGGGSYNEQFF.

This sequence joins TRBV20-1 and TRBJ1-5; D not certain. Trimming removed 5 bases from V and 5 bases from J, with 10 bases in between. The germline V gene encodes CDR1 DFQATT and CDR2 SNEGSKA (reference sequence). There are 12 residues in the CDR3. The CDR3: CSARASDQPQHF. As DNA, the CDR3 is TGCAGTGCTCGGGCTTCGGATCAGCCCCAGCATTTT.

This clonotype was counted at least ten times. The CDR3 nucleotides read TGCAGTGCCCGGACCCCTGACCCACTAGTGGCTTTCTTT. Protein: CSARTPDPLVAFF. The J gene is TRBJ1-1, the V gene TRBV20-1; D gene ambiguous. Germline assignment: CDR1 DFQATT and CDR2 SNEGSKA (reference sequence). The CDR3 extends over 13 amino acids. V lost 6 bases, J lost 11 bases, and 22 bases lay in between.

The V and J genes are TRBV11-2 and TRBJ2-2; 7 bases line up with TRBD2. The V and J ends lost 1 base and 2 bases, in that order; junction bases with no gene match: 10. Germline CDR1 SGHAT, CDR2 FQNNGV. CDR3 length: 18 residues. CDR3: CASSLVSGGSSNTGELFF. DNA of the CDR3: TGTGCCAGCAGCTTAGTATCCGGCGGGAGCTCAAACACCGGGGAGCTGTTTTTT.

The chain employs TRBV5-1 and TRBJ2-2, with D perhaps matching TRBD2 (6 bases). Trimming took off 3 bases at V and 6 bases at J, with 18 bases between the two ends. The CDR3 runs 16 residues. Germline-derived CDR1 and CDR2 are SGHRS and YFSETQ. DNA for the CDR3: TGCGCCAGCAGCTCTGGGGGGATCCAGAGGGCCGGGGAGCTGTTTTTT. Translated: CASSSGGIQRAGELFF.

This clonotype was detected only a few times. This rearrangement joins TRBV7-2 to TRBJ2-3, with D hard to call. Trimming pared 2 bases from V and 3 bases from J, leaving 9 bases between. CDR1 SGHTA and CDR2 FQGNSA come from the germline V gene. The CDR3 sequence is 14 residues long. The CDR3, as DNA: TGTGCCAGCAGCTTATCTAGAGAGACAGATACGCAGTATTTT. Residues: CASSLSRETDTQYF.

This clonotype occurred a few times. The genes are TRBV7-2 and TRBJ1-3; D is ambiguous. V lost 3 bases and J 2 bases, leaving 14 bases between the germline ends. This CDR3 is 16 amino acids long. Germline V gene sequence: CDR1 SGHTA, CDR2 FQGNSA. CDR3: CASSFLDSGPGNTIYF. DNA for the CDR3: TGTGCCAGCAGCTTCCTAGATTCGGGCCCTGGAAACACCATATATTTT.

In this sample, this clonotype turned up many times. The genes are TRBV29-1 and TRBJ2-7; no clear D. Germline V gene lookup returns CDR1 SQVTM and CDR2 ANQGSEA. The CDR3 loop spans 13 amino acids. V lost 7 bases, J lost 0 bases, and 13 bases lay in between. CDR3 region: CSALSTSSYEQYF. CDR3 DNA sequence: TGCAGCGCCTTGTCGACAAGCTCCTACGAGCAGTACTTC.

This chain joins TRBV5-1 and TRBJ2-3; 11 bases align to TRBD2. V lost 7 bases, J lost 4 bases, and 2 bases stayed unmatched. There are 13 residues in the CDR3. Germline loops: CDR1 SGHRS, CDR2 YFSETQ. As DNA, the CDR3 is TGCGCCAGCCGACTAGCGGGGTCAGATACGCAGTATTTT. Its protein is CASRLAGSDTQYF.

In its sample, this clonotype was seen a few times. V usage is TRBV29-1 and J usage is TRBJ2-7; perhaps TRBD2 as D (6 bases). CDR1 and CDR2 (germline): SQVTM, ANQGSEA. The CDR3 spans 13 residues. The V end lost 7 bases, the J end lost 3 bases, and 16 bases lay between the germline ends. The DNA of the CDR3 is TGCAGCGCCGTGCCCCCCGGGGGCTACGAGCAGTACTTC. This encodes CSAVPPGGYEQYF.

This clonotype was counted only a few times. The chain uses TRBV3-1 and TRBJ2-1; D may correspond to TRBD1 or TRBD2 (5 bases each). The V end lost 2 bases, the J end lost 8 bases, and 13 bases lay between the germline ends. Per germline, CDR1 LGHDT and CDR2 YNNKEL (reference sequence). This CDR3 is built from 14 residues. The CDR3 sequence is CASSQPGTGYEQFF. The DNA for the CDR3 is TGTGCCAGCAGCCAACCCGGGACCGGGTATGAGCAGTTCTTC.

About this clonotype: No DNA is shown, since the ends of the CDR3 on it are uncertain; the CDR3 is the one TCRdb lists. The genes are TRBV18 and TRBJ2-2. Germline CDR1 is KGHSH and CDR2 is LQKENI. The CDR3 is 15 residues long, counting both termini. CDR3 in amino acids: CASSPRAATGELFFF.